These T cell receptor beta chains were read from a single sample in a study of shared clonotypes between healthy human individuals. Clones were sequenced by immunoSEQ multiplex PCR, and TCRdb holds only the in-frame ones, with some missing. The repertoire consists of around 370,000 clones, with roughly 96% occurring once and the leading ten covering approximately 0.32%. Material: memory CD8+ T cells sorted from blood. These receptors all come from a man aged 30 to 39 in good health. The CDR3 runs from the conserved cysteine through the conserved F or W. The D gene is left open where the match is weak. For some rows the clone size is stated as once, few or many, or as a class when expanded; others skip it.

>TRBD2|TRBV7-2|NA|TRBJ2-2
CASSSGLSTGELFF
TGTGCCAGCAGCTCGGGACTATCCACCGGGGAGCTGTTTTTT
>NA|TRBV18|NA|TRBJ2-7
CASSSSQGYEQYF
TGTGCCAGCTCGTCTTCACAGGGTTACGAGCAGTACTTC
>NA|TRBV6-1|NA|TRBJ2-1
CASSEFVMFF
TGTGCCAGCAGTGAATTTGTTATGTTCTTC
>NA|TRBV10-2|NA|TRBJ2-7
CASSADGRGPYEQYF
TGCGCCAGCAGTGCTGACGGGAGAGGACCCTACGAGCAGTACTTC
>NA|TRBV6-4|NA|TRBJ1-2
CASEGRDTNYGYTF
TGTGCCAGCGAGGGCCGGGACACCAACTATGGCTACACCTTC
>TRBD2|TRBV10-2|NA|TRBJ2-7
CASSLGLAGSYEQYF
TGCGCCAGCAGTCTCGGACTAGCGGGGTCGTACGAGCAGTACTTC
>NA|TRBV27|NA|TRBJ2-7
CASSFRRLGTYEQYF
TGTGCCAGCAGTTTCCGGCGACTGGGAACCTACGAGCAGTACTTC
>NA|TRBV25-1|NA|TRBJ2-1
CASSAPRIGNEQFF
TGTGCCAGCAGTGCTCCAAGAATAGGCAATGAGCAGTTCTTC
>TRBD1|TRBV5-1|NA|TRBJ2-7
CASSLDAGGYEQYF
TGCGCCAGCAGCTTGGATGCAGGGGGATACGAGCAGTACTTC
>NA|TRBV13|NA|TRBJ2-2
CASSRYRGSRTGELFF
TGTGCCAGCAGCCGATATAGGGGTTCGAGGACCGGGGAGCTGTTTTTT
>NA|TRBV20-1|NA|TRBJ1-2
CSAAPVGYTF
TGCAGTGCCGCCCCCGTCGGCTACACCTTC
>TRBD2|TRBV5-1|NA|TRBJ2-7
CASSLLAGDSYEQYF
TGCGCCAGCAGCTTACTAGCGGGAGACTCCTACGAGCAGTACTTC
>NA|TRBV29-1|NA|TRBJ2-7
CSVEPASGTHFFSYEQYF
TGCAGCGTTGAGCCCGCTTCTGGGACACATTTTTTCTCCTACGAGCAGTACTTC
>NA|TRBV28|NA|TRBJ2-4
CASSLSRENIQYF
TGTGCCAGCAGTTTGTCCAGGGAAAACATTCAGTACTTC
>NA|TRBV20-1|NA|TRBJ1-1
CSAVKNTEAFF
TGCAGTGCTGTCAAGAACACTGAAGCTTTCTTT
>NA|TRBV6-5|once|TRBJ2-3
CASSYTVTDTQYF
TGTGCCAGCAGTTACACTGTTACAGATACGCAGTATTTT
>NA|TRBV9|NA|TRBJ1-5
CASSAPVPHSNQPQHF
TGTGCCAGCAGCGCCCCGGTCCCTCATAGCAATCAGCCCCAGCATTTT